This T cell receptor beta chain was captured in a study of cytomegalovirus exposure and HLA in healthy donors. Notes on this clone: Its antigen remains unidentified.

Germline values: CDR1 LNHDA, CDR2 SQIVND (reference sequence). J was trimmed by 2 bases and V by 9 bases; bases with no gene match: 6. The length of the CDR3 is 14 residues. Nominally healthy donors provided the samples, though records likely missed some immune exposures. Amplification used 60 Vbeta primers and 13 Jbeta primers. The data were produced by immunoSEQ multiplex PCR, yet TCRdb's version contains in-frame clones alone and is incomplete. The data show 120,000 to 150,000 clones, 80% seen once. Findings and limits, study-wide: Reportedly, cytomegalovirus status was diagnosed with high sensitivity and specificity. Sequencing likely caused a cluster of highly shared sequence variants.

The rearrangement joins TRBV19 to TRBJ2-3; 9 nucleotides line up with TRBD2. The TCR was taken from a man aged 40-50 years in good health and CMV-seropositive. Sequencing was carried out using PBMCs. Here the CDR3 reads CASSLGLATDTQYF. CDR3 bases: TGTGCCAGCTCCCTGGGACTAGCCACAGATACGCAGTATTTT.